The clone carrying this T cell receptor (beta chain) was counted a few times. V lost 4 bases and J lost 3; bases outside the gene matches: 7. Germline V CDR1 and CDR2: MNHEY, SMNVEV (reference sequence). This CDR3 region has 15 residues. Together with a sample-barcoded 5' primer, a J-beta primer mix was included in a second PCR lasting roughly 6 to 12 cycles. A template-switch adaptor containing 12 random nucleotides labeled each cDNA molecule. TCRdb passed the 5' RACE reads through MiXCR, listing each CDR3 protein once. The sample yields under 2 million distinct CDR3 sequences, roughly 32% seen once. These data originate in a study of blood T cells in healthy people across ages.

This sequence originates from a woman aged 30 to 39 in good health. The specimen sequenced was blood. The V gene is TRBV27, the J gene TRBJ1-1; 8 bases match TRBD1. Here the CDR3 reads CASSSLPTGDTEAFF. The CDR3 DNA reads as TGTGCCAGCAGTTCCCTCCCGACAGGGGACACTGAAGCTTTCTTT.